One sample yielded the 22 T cell receptor beta chains listed below, sequenced in a study of blood T cell repertoires in COVID-19. Profiling relied on immunoSEQ multiplex PCR, and the TCRdb table lists in-frame clones only, not all of them. This sample has tens of thousands of clones, with roughly 85% found just once. Sequenced input: peripheral blood. All receptors derive from a man between 60 and 75 years old with acute or convalescent COVID-19.

This chain links TRBV4-2 with TRBJ2-3, with D possibly matching TRBD1 (5 bases). The CDR3 has 13 residues. Trimming cost V 6 bases and J 4 bases, with 11 bases left between them. CDR1 and CDR2 from the germline V gene are LGHNA and YNFKEQ. CDR3 region: CASRQGLPDTQYF. The CDR3 DNA sequence: TGTGCCAGCAGGCAGGGCCTCCCAGATACGCAGTATTTT.

The V and J genes are TRBV30 and TRBJ2-7, with D perhaps TRBD1 (7 bases). There are 13 residues in the CDR3. Trimming took 0 bases from V and 11 from J, leaving 17 bases between them. CDR1 is GTSNPN and CDR2 is SVGIG in the germline V gene (reference sequence). CDR3 nucleotides: TGTGCCTGGAGTGTACAGGGGAAAGGCGGGGAGTACTTC. It specifies CAWSVQGKGGEYF.

J is TRBJ2-5 and V is TRBV5-1; tentative D call: TRBD2 (5 bases). The germline V and J ends were trimmed by 4 bases and 5 bases, with 12 bases remaining between them. Germline CDR1 SGHRS, CDR2 YFSETQ. The CDR3 totals 13 residues. The CDR3 is CASSTRTGETQYF. The CDR3 DNA reads TGCGCCAGCAGCACTCGGACGGGGGAGACCCAGTACTTC.

This clone turned up a few times. This sequence joins TRBV15 and TRBJ2-3; 7 nucleotides align to TRBD2. CDR3 length: 16 residues. CDR1 and CDR2 from the germline V gene are LNHNV and YYDKDF (reference sequence). The V gene end was trimmed by 1 base and the J gene end by 2 bases; junction bases not matched to a gene: 6. CDR3 region: CATSRGSSGSTDTQYF. The CDR3 DNA reads TGTGCCACCAGCAGAGGATCTAGCGGTTCCACAGATACGCAGTATTTT.

The gene calls are TRBV7-2 and TRBJ2-2; TRBD1 aligns across 9 bases. Losses at the gene ends were 5 bases for V and 1 base for J; bases not matched to a gene: 2. This CDR3 is 15 amino acids long. The germline CDR1 and CDR2 sequences are SGHTA and FQGNSA. CDR3 protein: CASSRTGVNTGELFF. CDR3 coding DNA: TGTGCCAGCAGCCGGACAGGGGTGAACACCGGGGAGCTGTTTTTT.

This chain links TRBV6-5 with TRBJ1-1; TRBD1 matches at 8 bases. The CDR3 is 14 residues long. Losses at the gene ends were 6 bases for V and 1 base for J; bases not matched to a gene: 4. The germline gives CDR1 MNHEY, CDR2 SVGAGI. The CDR3 DNA reads TGTGCCAGCAGGGACAGGGAAAAGAACACTGAAGCTTTCTTT. This codes for CASRDREKNTEAFF.

This chain connects TRBV19 to TRBJ1-6; the match to TRBD1 covers 7 bases. The CDR3 is made up of 15 amino acids. After removal of 4 bases from V and 2 bases from J, the junction contained 2 bases not matched to a gene. Germline-derived CDR1 and CDR2 are LNHDA and SQIVND (reference sequence). The CDR3 sequence: CASSTTGAYNSPLHF. Written as DNA, the CDR3 is TGTGCCAGTAGTACAACAGGGGCCTATAATTCACCCCTCCACTTT.

This chain connects TRBV20-1 to TRBJ1-4; D possibly corresponds to TRBD1 (6 bases). There are 11 residues in the CDR3. V dropped 6 bases and J dropped 9 bases, with 11 bases sitting between them. CDR1 and CDR2 (germline): DFQATT, SNEGSKA (reference sequence). The CDR3 sequence: CSAEDRKKLFF. The DNA for the CDR3 is TGCAGTGCAGAAGACAGGAAAAAACTGTTTTTT.

The chain recombines TRBV30 with TRBJ1-5; no clear D. The CDR3 is 14 amino acids. V lost 0 bases and J lost 2, with 8 bases in between. Germline lookup yields CDR1 GTSNPN and CDR2 SVGIG (reference sequence). In DNA, the CDR3 is TGTGCCTGGAGTGTCTTCGGGGGCAATCAGCCCCAGCATTTT. Translation gives CAWSVFGGNQPQHF.

The gene calls are TRBV6-5 and TRBJ2-7; tentative D call: TRBD1 (5 bases). There are 15 residues in the CDR3. V was clipped by 6 bases and J by 6 bases, with 21 bases between them. Germline V lookup: CDR1 MNHEY, CDR2 SVGAGI. The CDR3 nucleotides are TGTGCCAGCAGACCCCGACCGGACAAACAGTTCGAGCAGTACTTC. It codes for CASRPRPDKQFEQYF.

The chain has TRBV11-3 and TRBJ1-2, with D possibly matching TRBD1 (6 bases). The CDR3 loop spans 15 amino acids. Germline V gene sequence: CDR1 SGHNT, CDR2 YENEEA. Trimming removed 3 bases at V and 8 bases at J, with 19 bases between. The CDR3 DNA follows: TGTGCCAGCAGCTTGGACGGCCAGGGGCCCTTGGGCTACACCTTC. Translated: CASSLDGQGPLGYTF.

This rearrangement joins TRBV11-2 to TRBJ2-7; D unclear. The CDR3 has 15 residues. The germline CDR1 and CDR2 sequences are SGHAT and FQNNGV. V lost 2 bases to trimming and J lost 4 bases, with 15 bases between them. CDR3 in DNA: TGTGCCAGCAGCTTACGATCCAGTGGTATTTACGAGCAGTACTTC. Its translation: CASSLRSSGIYEQYF.

The V gene is TRBV6-4, the J gene TRBJ2-2; D not resolved. Trimming stripped 3 bases from V and 4 bases from J, with 6 bases between. The germline gives CDR1 MRHNA, CDR2 SNTAGT. The CDR3 runs 13 residues. The CDR3 here is CASSETGTGELFF. The CDR3 DNA follows: TGTGCCAGCAGTGAGACGGGCACCGGGGAGCTGTTTTTT.

J is TRBJ1-2 and V is TRBV30; the match to TRBD1 covers 7 bases. CDR1 and CDR2 from the germline V gene are GTSNPN and SVGIG (reference sequence). V shed 8 bases and J 2 bases; nucleotides not matched to a gene: 5. The CDR3 totals 12 residues. CDR3 bases: TGTGCCGGACGACAGGGAAACTATGGCTACACCTTC. It translates to CAGRQGNYGYTF.

The chain uses TRBV4-3 and TRBJ2-3, with 8 nucleotides matching TRBD2. The V gene end was trimmed by 1 base and the J gene end by 0 bases; junction bases not matched to a gene: 15. This CDR3 has 20 amino acids. Per the germline V gene, CDR1 is LGHNA and CDR2 is YSLEER. This CDR3 is CASSQALLRRGAASTDTQYF. CDR3 nucleotides: TGCGCCAGCAGCCAAGCCCTTTTGCGGCGGGGGGCCGCTAGCACAGATACGCAGTATTTT.

The chain uses TRBV24-1 and TRBJ2-1; weak D call: TRBD1 (5 bases). Trimming cost V 3 bases and J 10 bases, with 15 bases left between them. Germline V gene lookup returns CDR1 KGHDR and CDR2 SFDVKD. This CDR3 is built from 14 residues. The CDR3 coding sequence is TGTGCCACCAGTGATCACCACAGGAATGGGGAGCAGTTCTTC. It specifies CATSDHHRNGEQFF.

The rearrangement uses TRBV19 and TRBJ2-1, with 9 positions matching TRBD2. V shed 3 bases, J shed 2 bases, and the junction held 20 bases outside the gene matches. Germline loops: CDR1 LNHDA, CDR2 SQIVND (reference sequence). The CDR3 covers 21 residues. Written as DNA, the CDR3 is TGTGCCAGTAGTATCCCCTTGGGCAGGCGGGGGGGCGGAAGGACCTACAATGAGCAGTTCTTC. It codes for CASSIPLGRRGGGRTYNEQFF.

This chain joins TRBV9 and TRBJ2-1, with a weak D call TRBD2 (6 bases). Trimming stripped 3 bases from V and 4 bases from J, with 20 bases between. The CDR3 has 17 residues. The germline V gene encodes CDR1 SGDLS and CDR2 YYNGEE. As DNA, the CDR3 is TGTGCCAGCAGCGCGCCTTACCGGGGGAGAACTTACAATGAGCAGTTCTTC. Translation: CASSAPYRGRTYNEQFF.

The gene calls are TRBV5-1 and TRBJ2-7, with TRBD2 matching 7 bases. V shed 4 bases and J 5 bases; nucleotides not matched to a gene: 12. The germline V gene has CDR1 SGHRS and CDR2 YFSETQ. The length of the CDR3 is 15 residues. CDR3 protein: CASSIAGPSSHEQYF. CDR3 coding DNA: TGCGCCAGCAGCATAGCGGGTCCTTCTTCCCACGAGCAGTACTTC.

This clone was seen once. This chain links TRBV19 with TRBJ2-5, with 8 nucleotides matching TRBD1. The V gene end was trimmed by 7 bases and the J gene end by 4 bases; junction bases not matched to a gene: 8. This CDR3 has 14 amino acids. From germline, CDR1 is LNHDA and CDR2 SQIVND (reference sequence). For the CDR3, the DNA is TGTGCCAGTAACAAAAACAGGGGGAGAGAGACCCAGTACTTC. This gives the protein CASNKNRGRETQYF.

The chain uses TRBV5-5 and TRBJ1-2, with 7 bases that match TRBD1. V lost 4 bases, J lost 5 bases, and 8 bases stayed unmatched. The CDR3 runs 14 residues. Germline loops: CDR1 SGHKS, CDR2 YYEKEE (reference sequence). CDR3 sequence reads: CASSPTGTAYGYTF. In DNA form, the CDR3 reads TGTGCCAGCAGCCCCACCGGGACAGCATATGGCTACACCTTC.

This clone was seen only once. The chain combines TRBV9 with TRBJ2-3; D remains unclear. This CDR3 is 18 amino acids long. The V gene's germline CDR1 is SGDLS and CDR2 YYNGEE. With 0 bases removed from V and 3 bases from J, the gap between germline ends came to 20 bases. CDR3 residues: CASSVASEAVLLTDTQYF. CDR3 DNA sequence: TGTGCCAGCAGCGTAGCAAGCGAGGCTGTCCTATTGACAGATACGCAGTATTTT.